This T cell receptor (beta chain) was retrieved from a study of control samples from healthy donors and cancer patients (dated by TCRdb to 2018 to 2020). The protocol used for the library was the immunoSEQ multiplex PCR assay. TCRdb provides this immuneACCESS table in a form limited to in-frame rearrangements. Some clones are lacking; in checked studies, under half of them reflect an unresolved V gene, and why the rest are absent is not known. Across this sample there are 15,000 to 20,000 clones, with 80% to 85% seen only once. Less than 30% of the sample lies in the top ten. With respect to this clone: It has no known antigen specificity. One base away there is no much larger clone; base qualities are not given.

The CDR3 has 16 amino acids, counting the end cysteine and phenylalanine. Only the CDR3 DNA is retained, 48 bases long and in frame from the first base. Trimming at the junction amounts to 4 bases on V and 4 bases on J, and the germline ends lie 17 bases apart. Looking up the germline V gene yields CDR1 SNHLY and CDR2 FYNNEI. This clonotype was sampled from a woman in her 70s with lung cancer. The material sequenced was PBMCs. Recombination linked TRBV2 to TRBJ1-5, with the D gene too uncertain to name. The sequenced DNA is TGTGCCAGCAGTGGGTGGGGAGCCCTGAATAATCAGCCCCAGCATTTT. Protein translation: CASSGWGALNNQPQHF.